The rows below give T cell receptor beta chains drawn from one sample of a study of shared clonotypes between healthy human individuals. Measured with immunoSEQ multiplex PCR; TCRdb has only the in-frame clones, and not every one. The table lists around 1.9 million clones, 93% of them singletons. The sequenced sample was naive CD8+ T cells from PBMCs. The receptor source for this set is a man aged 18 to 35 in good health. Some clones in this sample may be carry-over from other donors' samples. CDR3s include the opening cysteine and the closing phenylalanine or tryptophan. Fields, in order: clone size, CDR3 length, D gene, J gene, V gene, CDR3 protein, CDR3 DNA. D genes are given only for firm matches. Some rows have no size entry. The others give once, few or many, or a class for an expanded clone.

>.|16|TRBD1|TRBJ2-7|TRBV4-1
CASSQRSETGYYEQYF
TGCGCCAGCAGCCAAAGAAGTGAGACAGGGTACTACGAGCAGTACTTC
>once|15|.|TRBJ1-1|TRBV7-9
CASSLGAGKNTEAFF
TGTGCCAGCAGCTTAGGGGCAGGGAAGAACACTGAAGCTTTCTTT
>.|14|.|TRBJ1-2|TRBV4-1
CASSPHAGSLGYTF
TGCGCCAGCAGCCCCCACGCAGGGAGCCTTGGCTACACCTTC
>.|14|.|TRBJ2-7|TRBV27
CASSSDSYLDEQYF
TGTGCCAGCAGTTCGGACAGTTATCTTGACGAGCAGTACTTC
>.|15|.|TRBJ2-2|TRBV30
CAWSEFAANTGELFF
TGTGCCTGGAGCGAGTTTGCGGCGAACACCGGGGAGCTGTTTTTT
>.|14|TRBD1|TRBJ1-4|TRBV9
CASSPGRGLEKLFF
TGTGCCAGCAGCCCCGGAAGGGGGCTTGAAAAACTGTTTTTT
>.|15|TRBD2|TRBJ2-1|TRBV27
CASSFGLAGGPEQFF
TGTGCCAGCAGTTTTGGGTTAGCGGGGGGGCCCGAGCAGTTCTTC
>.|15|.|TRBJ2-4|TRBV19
CASTPMWGGQNIQYF
TGTGCCAGTACCCCGATGTGGGGGGGGCAAAACATTCAGTACTTC
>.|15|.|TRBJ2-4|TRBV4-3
CASSQEWGTKNIQYF
TGCGCCAGCAGCCAAGAATGGGGGACCAAAAACATTCAGTACTTC
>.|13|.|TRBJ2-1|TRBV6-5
CASSYSSGDEQFF
TGTGCCAGCAGTTACTCGTCTGGTGATGAGCAGTTCTTC
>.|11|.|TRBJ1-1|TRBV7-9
CASSHGGEAFF
TGTGCCAGCAGCCACGGGGGTGAAGCTTTCTTT
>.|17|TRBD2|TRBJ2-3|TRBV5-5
CASSPSPETSGSDTQYF
TGTGCCAGCAGCCCCTCCCCCGAGACTAGCGGATCAGATACGCAGTATTTT
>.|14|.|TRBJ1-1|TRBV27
CASRRRGAPTEAFF
TGTGCCAGCAGGAGACGGGGGGCGCCCACTGAAGCTTTCTTT
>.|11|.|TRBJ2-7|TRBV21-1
CASSKPSDSNF
TGTGCCAGCAGCAAACCATCAGACTCTAACTTC
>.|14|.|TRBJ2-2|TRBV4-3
CASSQDGGTGELFF
TGCGCCAGCAGCCAAGATGGGGGTACCGGGGAGCTGTTTTTT
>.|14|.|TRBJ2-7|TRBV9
CASSVGSGSYEQYF
TGTGCCAGCAGCGTTGGTAGCGGAAGCTACGAGCAGTACTTC
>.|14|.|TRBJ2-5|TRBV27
CASSPRGPQETQYF
TGTGCCAGCAGTCCACGGGGGCCACAAGAGACCCAGTACTTC
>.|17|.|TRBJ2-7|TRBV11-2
CASSLELSRGGYYEQYF
TGTGCCAGCAGCTTAGAGCTCTCCCGGGGCGGCTACTACGAGCAGTACTTC
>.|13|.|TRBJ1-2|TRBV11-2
CASSFGNNYGYTF
TGTGCCAGCAGCTTTGGCAATAACTATGGCTACACCTTC
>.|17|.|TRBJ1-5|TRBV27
CASSFRGTLFSNQPQHF
TGTGCCAGCAGTTTCCGCGGGACACTCTTCAGCAATCAGCCCCAGCATTTT
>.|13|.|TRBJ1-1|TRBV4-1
CASSPRGDTEAFF
TGCGCCAGCAGCCCTCGAGGGGATACTGAAGCTTTCTTT
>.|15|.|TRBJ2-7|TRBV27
CASSPSLVLAYEQYF
TGTGCCAGCAGTCCATCCCTCGTCCTAGCCTACGAGCAGTACTTC
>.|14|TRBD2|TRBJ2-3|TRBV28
CASKERGSTDTQYF
TGTGCCAGCAAGGAGCGGGGAAGCACAGATACGCAGTATTTT
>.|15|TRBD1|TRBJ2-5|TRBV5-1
CASSLGQGVGETQYF
TGCGCCAGCAGCTTGGGACAGGGGGTTGGGGAGACCCAGTACTTC
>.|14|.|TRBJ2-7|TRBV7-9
CASSLEQGQYEQYF
TGTGCCAGCAGCTTAGAGCAGGGGCAATACGAGCAGTACTTC
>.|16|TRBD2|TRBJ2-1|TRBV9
CASSEEDLAGYNEQFF
TGTGCCAGCAGCGAGGAGGACCTAGCGGGTTACAATGAGCAGTTCTTC
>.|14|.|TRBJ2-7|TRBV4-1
CASSLSGSSYEQYF
TGCGCCAGCAGCTTGAGCGGAAGCTCCTACGAGCAGTACTTC
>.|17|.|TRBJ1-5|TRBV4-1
CASSQRTGHFSNQPQHF
TGCGCCAGCAGCCAACGGACGGGACACTTTAGCAATCAGCCCCAGCATTTT
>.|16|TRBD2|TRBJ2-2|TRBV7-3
CASSHSGSENTGELFF
TGTGCCAGCAGCCATAGCGGGAGCGAGAACACCGGGGAGCTGTTTTTT
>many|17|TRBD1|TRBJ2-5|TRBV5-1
CASSLWDRELMKETQYF
TGCGCCAGCAGCTTGTGGGACAGGGAGTTAATGAAAGAGACCCAGTACTTC
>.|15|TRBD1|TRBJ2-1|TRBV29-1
CSVQMMGQAYNEQFF
TGCAGCGTCCAAATGATGGGACAGGCCTACAATGAGCAGTTCTTC
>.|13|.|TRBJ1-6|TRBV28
CASKGPYNSPLHF
TGTGCCAGCAAGGGCCCATATAATTCACCCCTCCACTTT
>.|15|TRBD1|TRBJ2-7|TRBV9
CASSVSGQVTYEQYF
TGTGCCAGCAGCGTCTCGGGACAGGTAACCTACGAGCAGTACTTC
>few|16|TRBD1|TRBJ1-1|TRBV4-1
CASSHPGQTLNTEAFF
TGCGCCAGCAGCCATCCGGGACAGACCTTGAACACTGAAGCTTTCTTT
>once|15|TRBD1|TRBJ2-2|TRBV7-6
CASSLTDRGTGELFF
TGTGCCAGCAGCTTAACGGACAGGGGTACCGGGGAGCTGTTTTTT
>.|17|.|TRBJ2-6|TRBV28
CASSFDRGFSGANVLTF
TGTGCCAGCAGTTTTGACAGAGGCTTCTCTGGGGCCAACGTCCTGACTTTC
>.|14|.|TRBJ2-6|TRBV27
CASSNQGGANVLTF
TGTGCCAGCAGCAACCAAGGTGGGGCCAACGTCCTGACTTTC
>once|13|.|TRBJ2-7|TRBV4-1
CASSQSGLSEQYF
TGCGCCAGCAGCCAAAGCGGTCTTAGCGAGCAGTACTTC
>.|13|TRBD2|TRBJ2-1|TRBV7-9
CASSFSGGNEQFF
TGTGCCAGCAGCTTCAGCGGGGGGAATGAGCAGTTCTTC
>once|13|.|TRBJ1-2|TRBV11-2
CASSQRRGEGYTF
TGTGCCAGCAGCCAAAGAAGGGGCGAAGGCTACACCTTC
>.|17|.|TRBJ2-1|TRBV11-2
CASSLSRTRSSYNEQFF
TGTGCCAGCAGCTTATCTCGGACAAGGAGCTCCTACAATGAGCAGTTCTTC
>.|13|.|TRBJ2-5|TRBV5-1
CASSLELQETQYF
TGCGCCAGCAGCTTAGAGTTACAAGAGACCCAGTACTTC
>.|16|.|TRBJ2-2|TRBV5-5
CASSFFLSSATGELFF
TGTGCCAGCAGCTTCTTTCTCTCGTCTGCTACCGGGGAGCTGTTTTTT
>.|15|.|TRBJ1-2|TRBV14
CASSQARGFNYGYTF
TGTGCCAGCAGCCAAGCCAGGGGTTTTAACTATGGCTACACCTTC
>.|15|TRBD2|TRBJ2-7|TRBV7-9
CASSRTSGATYEQYF
TGTGCCAGCAGCCGTACTAGCGGTGCGACCTACGAGCAGTACTTC
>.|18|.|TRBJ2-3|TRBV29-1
CSVEVPAEGTFSTDTQYF
TGCAGCGTTGAGGTGCCAGCGGAGGGAACATTTAGCACAGATACGCAGTATTTT
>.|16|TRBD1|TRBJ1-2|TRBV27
CASSPLTGNGRYGYTF
TGTGCCAGCAGTCCGCTGACAGGGAATGGACGTTATGGCTACACCTTC